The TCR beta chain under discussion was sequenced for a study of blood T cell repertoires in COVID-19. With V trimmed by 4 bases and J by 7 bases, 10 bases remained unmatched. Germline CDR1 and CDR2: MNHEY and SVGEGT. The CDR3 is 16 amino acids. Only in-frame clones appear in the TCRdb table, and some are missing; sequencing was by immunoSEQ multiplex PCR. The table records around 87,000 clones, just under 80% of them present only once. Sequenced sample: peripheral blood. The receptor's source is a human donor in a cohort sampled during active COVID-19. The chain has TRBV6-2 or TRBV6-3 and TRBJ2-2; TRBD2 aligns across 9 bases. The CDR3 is CASSSGLAGSGGELFF. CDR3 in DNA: TGTGCCAGCAGTTCTGGGCTAGCGGGATCCGGCGGGGAGCTGTTTTTT.